Only a few counts were recorded for the clone carrying this TCR beta chain. Its cognate antigen is unknown. There are 13 residues in the CDR3. The trim removed 4 bases at V and 6 bases at J, leaving 3 bases unmatched. Germline loops: CDR1 MGHDK, CDR2 SYGVNS. Through a sample-barcoded 5' primer and a J-beta primer mix, a second PCR was run for roughly 6 to 12 cycles. TCRdb redid the calling of the 5' RACE reads with MiXCR, one entry per CDR3 protein. Of about 1.7 million distinct CDR3 sequences in the sample, about 28% were seen once. The data derive from a study of blood T cells in healthy people across ages. Study results and caveats: Diversity estimates from one million T cells were considered underestimates. Donor CMV status was unknown, possibly confounding expanded clonotype changes.

The receptor was isolated from a woman aged 30 to 39 in good health. The chain employs TRBV25-1 and TRBJ1-5; 7 nucleotides align to TRBD1. The sample taken for sequencing was blood. The CDR3 region has the DNA TGTGCCAGCAGTGCCACAGGGGCTCAGCCCCAGCATTTT. Amino acid sequence: CASSATGAQPQHF.